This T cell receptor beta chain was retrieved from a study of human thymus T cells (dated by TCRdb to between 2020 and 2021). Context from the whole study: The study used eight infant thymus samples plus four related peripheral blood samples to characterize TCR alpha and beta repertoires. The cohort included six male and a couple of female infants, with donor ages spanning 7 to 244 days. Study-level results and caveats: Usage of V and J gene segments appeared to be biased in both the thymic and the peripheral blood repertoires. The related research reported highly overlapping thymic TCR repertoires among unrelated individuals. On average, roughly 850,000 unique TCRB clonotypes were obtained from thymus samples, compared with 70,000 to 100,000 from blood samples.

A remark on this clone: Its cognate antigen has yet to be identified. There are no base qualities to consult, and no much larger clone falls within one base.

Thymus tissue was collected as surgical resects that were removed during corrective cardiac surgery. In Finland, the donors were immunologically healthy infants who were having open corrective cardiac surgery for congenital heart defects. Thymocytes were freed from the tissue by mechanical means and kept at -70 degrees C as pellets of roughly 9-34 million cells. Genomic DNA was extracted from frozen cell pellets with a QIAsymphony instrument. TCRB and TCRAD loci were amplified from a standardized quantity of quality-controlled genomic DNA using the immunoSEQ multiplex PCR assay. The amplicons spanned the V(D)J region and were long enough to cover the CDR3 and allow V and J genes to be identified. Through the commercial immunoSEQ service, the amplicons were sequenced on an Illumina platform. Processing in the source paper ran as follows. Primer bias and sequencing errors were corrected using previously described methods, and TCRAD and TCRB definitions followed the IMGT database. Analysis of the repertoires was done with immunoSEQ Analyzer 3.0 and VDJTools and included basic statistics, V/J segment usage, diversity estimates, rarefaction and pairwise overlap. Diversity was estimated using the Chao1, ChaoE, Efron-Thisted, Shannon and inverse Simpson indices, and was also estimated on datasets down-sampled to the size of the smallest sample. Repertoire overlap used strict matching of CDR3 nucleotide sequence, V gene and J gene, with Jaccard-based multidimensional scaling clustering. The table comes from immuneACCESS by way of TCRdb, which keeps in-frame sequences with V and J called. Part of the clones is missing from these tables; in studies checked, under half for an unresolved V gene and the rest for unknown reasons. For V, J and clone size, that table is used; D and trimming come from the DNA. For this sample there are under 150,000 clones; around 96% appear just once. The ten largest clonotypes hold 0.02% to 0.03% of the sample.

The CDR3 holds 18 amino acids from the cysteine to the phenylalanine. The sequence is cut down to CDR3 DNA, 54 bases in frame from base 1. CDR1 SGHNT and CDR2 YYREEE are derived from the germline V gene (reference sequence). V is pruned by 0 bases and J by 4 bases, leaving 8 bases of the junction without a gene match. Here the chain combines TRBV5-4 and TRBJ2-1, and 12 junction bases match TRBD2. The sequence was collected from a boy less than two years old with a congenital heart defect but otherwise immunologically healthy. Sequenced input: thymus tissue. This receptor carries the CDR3 CASSLVTSGGPGYNEQFF. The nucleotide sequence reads TGTGCCAGCAGCTTGGTGACTAGCGGGGGCCCCGGGTACAATGAGCAGTTCTTC.